Listed below are T cell receptor beta chains from one sample, sequenced in a study of technical replicates of blood from several donors. Using immunoSEQ multiplex PCR, the repertoire was profiled, and TCRdb retains in-frame clones only, with some absent. Of roughly 79,000 clones in the sample, 96% were seen once. Sample: T cells isolated from PBMCs. Every receptor here comes from a human donor in good health. The CDR3 runs from the conserved cysteine through the conserved F or W. A D gene is named only where the DNA matches it firmly. For some rows the clone size is stated as once, few or many, or as a class when expanded; others skip it.

>TRBD2|.|TRBJ2-3|TRBV7-8
TGTGCCAGCAGCTTCGTAGCGGGGCTCACAGATACGCAGTATTTT
CASSFVAGLTDTQYF
>.|.|TRBJ1-2|TRBV2
TGTGCCAGCAGTGGGACAGATTATGGCTACACCTTC
CASSGTDYGYTF
>.|.|TRBJ1-3|TRBV19
TGTGCCAGTAGTATACAGTCTGGAAACACCATATATTTT
CASSIQSGNTIYF
>TRBD1|.|TRBJ2-5|TRBV30
TGTGCCTGGAGCACAACAGGGGGTGCAGAGACCCAGTACTTC
CAWSTTGGAETQYF
>.|.|TRBJ2-3|TRBV7-9
TGTGCCAGCAGCACAACAAGTTCCACAGATACGCAGTATTTT
CASSTTSSTDTQYF
>.|.|TRBJ1-2|TRBV7-9
TGTGCCAGCAGCTTTACTAACTATGGCTACACCTTC
CASSFTNYGYTF
>.|.|TRBJ1-1|TRBV6-1
TGTGCCAGCAGTAGAGGGAGTCCTGAAGCTTTCTTT
CASSRGSPEAFF
>.|.|TRBJ1-1|TRBV11-2
TGTGCCAGCAGCCCCATGTGGAACAGGGACACTGAAGCTTTCTTT
CASSPMWNRDTEAFF
>TRBD2|.|TRBJ2-7|TRBV5-5
TGTGCCAGCAGCTTGCGGGAGGCCTACGAGCAGTACTTC
CASSLREAYEQYF
>TRBD2|.|TRBJ2-1|TRBV11-2
TGTGCCAGCAGCCGCGCGCGGACTAGCGGGAGTCGGTATGAGCAGTTCTTC
CASSRARTSGSRYEQFF
>TRBD2|.|TRBJ2-2|TRBV9
TGTGCCAGCAGCGTAAGAGCGGGAGGCACCGGGGAGCTGTTTTTT
CASSVRAGGTGELFF
>.|.|TRBJ2-7|TRBV30
TGTGCCTGGAGCCAACTTGACCCCGGAGGCACCTACGAGCAGTACTTC
CAWSQLDPGGTYEQYF
>TRBD1|.|TRBJ2-7|TRBV30
TGTGCCGGGAACAGGGGACGGAACGAGCAGTACTTC
CAGNRGRNEQYF
>.|.|TRBJ1-1|TRBV6-1
TGTGCCAGTCGGAAGTGGGACACTGGGCTTTTCTTT
CASRKWDTGLFF
>.|.|TRBJ2-7|TRBV28
TGTGCCAGCAACCCCGCTGGGAGTCCCTACGAGCAGTACTTC
CASNPAGSPYEQYF
>TRBD1|.|TRBJ1-2|TRBV7-9
TGTGCCAGCAGCCCCCTCAGGGGGCCGCCTTATGGCTACACCTTC
CASSPLRGPPYGYTF
>TRBD2|.|TRBJ2-3|TRBV7-3
TGTGCCAGCAGTCAAATCCGGCGGGAGGGCCGGGATACGCAGTATTTT
CASSQIRREGRDTQYF
>.|.|TRBJ2-7|TRBV6-5
TGTGCCAGCAGTCCCCCGGACTGGTCCTACGAGCAGTACTTC
CASSPPDWSYEQYF
>TRBD2|.|TRBJ2-5|TRBV5-1
TGCGCCAGCAGCCCGGGACTAGCGACCCAAGAGACCCAGTACTTC
CASSPGLATQETQYF
>.|.|TRBJ2-5|TRBV18
TGTGCCAGCTCACCACGCAGGGGGACCCAGTACTTC
CASSPRRGTQYF
>.|.|TRBJ2-3|TRBV30
TGTGCCTGGAGTGCGCGTTCAGATACGCAGTATTTT
CAWSARSDTQYF
>.|.|TRBJ2-1|TRBV28
TGTGCCAGCCTCGTAGTGGGGAGCTCCTACAATGAGCAGTTCTTC
CASLVVGSSYNEQFF
>.|.|TRBJ2-1|TRBV6-1
TGTGCCAGCAGAACTAGGTTGGGCTACAATGAGCAGTTCTTC
CASRTRLGYNEQFF
>TRBD1|.|TRBJ2-7|TRBV5-6
TGTGCCAGCAGCTTGGCCGGGGACAGGGAGCAGTACTTC
CASSLAGDREQYF
>.|.|TRBJ1-2|TRBV5-1
TGCGCCAGCAGTCGGGCTAACTATGGCTACACCTTC
CASSRANYGYTF
>.|.|TRBJ1-5|TRBV6-4
TGTGCCAGCAGTGAGTACCAGGGTAGCAATCAGCCCCAGCATTTT
CASSEYQGSNQPQHF
>.|.|TRBJ1-1|TRBV2
TGTGCCAGCAGTGAGGGCAGAGGGTACACTGAAGCTTTCTTT
CASSEGRGYTEAFF
>.|once|TRBJ2-2|TRBV7-3
TGTGCCAGCAGCACAGGACACACCGGGGAGCTGTTTTTT
CASSTGHTGELFF
>TRBD1|.|TRBJ2-3|TRBV27
TGTGCCAGCAGTCTCGGACAGGGGCTCACAGATACGCAGTATTTT
CASSLGQGLTDTQYF